This T cell receptor (beta chain) was recovered during a study of blood T cell repertoires in COVID-19. The V gene's germline CDR1 is SGHTS and CDR2 YDEGEE. The CDR3 loop spans 16 amino acids. Between the trimmed V and J ends, which lost 6 bases and 7 bases, there was a span of 23 bases. Original processing methods: Counts of nucleated cells, estimated from reference gene primer amplification, were obtained. Data came from immunoSEQ multiplex PCR; TCRdb stores just in-frame clones and leaves some out. V and J calls and clone size are given by that table; D and trimming were obtained from the DNA. The table has 150,000 or so clones, around 80% seen once.

The rearrangement links TRBV5-8 to TRBJ1-5; D might be TRBD1 (5 bases). Sequencing input: peripheral blood. This TCR was recovered from a woman between 45 and 65 years old in a cohort sampled during active or convalescent COVID-19. CDR3: CASKLMGLSGGQPQHF. The CDR3 nucleotides are TGTGCCAGCAAACTCATGGGGCTCTCAGGAGGGCAGCCCCAGCATTTT.